The 27 T cell receptor beta chains below were found in one sample sequenced in a study of T-cell memory formation after mild COVID-19. TCRdb reanalysed the 5' RACE reads using MiXCR and keeps one entry per CDR3 protein. There are some 100,000 distinct CDR3 sequences in the sample; around 10% occur only once, and about 40% lies in the top ten. The specimen was PBMCs or a T cell subset sorted from them (not recorded which). These receptors were taken from a man younger than 35 who had mild COVID-19 (a few samples of this study predate the infection). Cell type and time point are not known.

This clonotype was counted a few times. The V gene is TRBV7-8, the J gene TRBJ2-5; TRBD2 agrees at 8 bases. Germline V gene sequence: CDR1 SGHVS, CDR2 FQNEAQ. The CDR3 contains 19 residues. The V gene end was trimmed by 1 base and the J gene end by 1 base; junction bases not matched to a gene: 14. The DNA of the CDR3 is TGTGCCAGCAGCTTAGTAAGGTCGGGACTAGGGGTTTCCCAAGAGACCCAGTACTTC. Protein: CASSLVRSGLGVSQETQYF. Full variable domain (missing parts from reference TRBV7-8 and TRBJ2-5): GAGVSQSPRYKVAKRGQDVALRCDPISGHVSLFWYQQALGQGPEFLTYFQNEAQLDKSGLPSDRFFAERPEGSVSTLKIQRTQQEDSAVYLCASSLVRSGLGVSQETQYFGPGTRLLVL.

This clonotype was counted only a few times. The chain joins TRBV6-6 to TRBJ1-2, with a weak D call TRBD1 (5 bases). This CDR3 is 14 amino acids long. V lost 6 bases and J lost 4, with 15 bases in between. Per germline, CDR1 MNHNY and CDR2 SVGAGI (reference sequence). The DNA for the CDR3 is TGTGCCAGCAGCACGGGGCGCGGAGGCTATGGCTACACCTTC. Amino acid sequence: CASSTGRGGYGYTF.

The table lists this clonotype with a few counts. The genes are TRBV7-2 and TRBJ2-1; D is perhaps TRBD1 or TRBD2 (6 bases each). CDR3 length equals 17 residues. V shed 2 bases and J shed 4 bases, with 18 bases lying between them. Germline V gene data show CDR1 as SGHTA and CDR2 as FQGNSA. The CDR3 DNA reads TGTGCCAGCAGCTTATCCGGGGGCGGGGACCCTTACAATGAGCAGTTCTTC. Residues: CASSLSGGGDPYNEQFF.

This clonotype was counted a few times. The V call is TRBV27, the J call TRBJ2-3, with D possibly being TRBD1 (6 bases). The length of the CDR3 is 15 residues. V was shortened by 6 bases and J by 2 bases, with 15 bases between the two germline ends. CDR1 MNHEY and CDR2 SMNVEV come from the germline V gene (reference sequence). The CDR3 DNA is TGTGCCAGCAGGTCCTGGTTGGGGGCCACAGATACGCAGTATTTT. Translated: CASRSWLGATDTQYF.

This chain connects TRBV9 to TRBJ2-3; a possible D gene is TRBD2 (6 bases). This CDR3 is 15 amino acids long. Germline V gives CDR1 SGDLS, CDR2 YYNGEE. The ends were cut back, 5 bases at V and 2 bases at J, with 15 bases in the middle. CDR3 region: CASSAGGADTDTQYF. The CDR3, as DNA: TGTGCCAGCAGTGCCGGGGGAGCGGACACAGATACGCAGTATTTT.

This clonotype was detected a few times. V and J are TRBV7-9 and TRBJ2-5, with D possibly matching TRBD1 (5 bases). V lost 4 bases, J lost 1 base, and 16 bases lay in between. CDR1 and CDR2 (germline): SEHNR, FQNEAQ (reference sequence). This CDR3 comprises 16 residues. For the CDR3, the DNA is TGTGCCAGCAGCTCGCTAAGGACAATGATCCAAGAGACCCAGTACTTC. Translated, it gives CASSSLRTMIQETQYF. Combining the CDR3 with reference TRBV7-9 and TRBJ2-5 gives the whole variable domain DTGVSQNPRHKITKRGQNVTFRCDPISEHNRLYWYRQTLGQGPEFLTYFQNEAQLEKSRLLSDRFSAERPKGSFSTLEIQRTEQGDSAMYLCASSSLRTMIQETQYFGPGTRLLVL.

This clonotype appeared many times. The J gene is TRBJ2-3, the V gene TRBV7-2; D possibly corresponds to TRBD2 (5 bases). Per germline, CDR1 SGHTA and CDR2 FQGNSA. V was pared by 4 bases and J by 9 bases, with 8 bases between. The CDR3 totals 11 residues. The CDR3 DNA reads as TGTGCCAGCAGCTCGGAGGAGACGCAGTATTTT. Protein sequence: CASSSEETQYF.

This clonotype was counted many times. The rearrangement uses TRBV7-6 and TRBJ2-2, with a weak D call TRBD1 (6 bases). Germline-derived CDR1 and CDR2 are SGHVS and FNYEAQ. V was trimmed by 0 bases and J by 6 bases, leaving 11 bases between them. CDR3 length: 15 amino acids. In DNA form, the CDR3 reads TGTGCCAGCAGCTTAGCTACAGGGCCCGCCGGGGAGCTGTTTTTT. Protein: CASSLATGPAGELFF.

The chain uses TRBV27 and TRBJ2-1; D gene uncertain. The CDR3 sequence is 14 residues long. CDR1 is MNHEY and CDR2 is SMNVEV in the germline V gene (reference sequence). V was trimmed by 2 bases and J by 5 bases, leaving 10 bases between them. CDR3 nucleotides: TGTGCCAGCAGTTTAGGGATGGCTCACAATGAGCAGTTCTTC. Amino acid sequence: CASSLGMAHNEQFF.

This clonotype was counted ten times or more. The chain couples TRBV7-3 to TRBJ2-3; D gene ambiguous. The CDR3 contains 13 residues. CDR1 SGHTA and CDR2 FQGTGA come from the germline V gene. With 4 bases removed from V and 3 bases from J, the gap between germline ends came to 8 bases. Written as DNA, the CDR3 is TGTGCCAGCAGCTCAGTTGGTACAGATACGCAGTATTTT. This gives the protein CASSSVGTDTQYF.

This clonotype was counted a few times. The chain couples TRBV27 to TRBJ2-1; D is unclear. Germline lookup yields CDR1 MNHEY and CDR2 SMNVEV (reference sequence). V dropped 2 bases and J dropped 9 bases, with 17 bases sitting between them. The CDR3 is made up of 15 amino acids. CDR3 coding DNA: TGTGCCAGCAGTTTACTGTCGGGTGCTGCTCCTGAGCAGTTCTTC. This codes for CASSLLSGAAPEQFF.

This clonotype showed up just a few times. V and J are TRBV9 and TRBJ1-2; D gene ambiguous. The V gene's germline CDR1 is SGDLS and CDR2 YYNGEE. Trimming shortened V by 0 bases and J by 8 bases, and 8 bases separated the two germline ends. This CDR3 has 12 residues. CDR3 DNA sequence: TGTGCCAGCAGCGTAGGGGTTGGCGGCTACACCTTC. Encoded protein: CASSVGVGGYTF.

This clonotype was observed a few times. The chain combines TRBV6-6 with TRBJ1-1; maybe TRBD1 (5 bases). The germline CDR1 and CDR2 sequences are MNHNY and SVGAGI (reference sequence). The V end was cut by 2 bases, the J end by 9 bases, with 10 bases between. This CDR3 spans 12 amino acids. The CDR3 region is CASSYMGPKAFF. DNA of the CDR3: TGTGCCAGCAGTTACATGGGACCTAAAGCTTTCTTT.

This clonotype was found a few times. The J gene is TRBJ1-4, the V gene TRBV5-5, with unresolved D. Deletions cut 4 bases from V and 6 bases from J, with 13 bases between. Germline loops: CDR1 SGHKS, CDR2 YYEKEE (reference sequence). The CDR3 extends over 14 amino acids. CDR3 loop: CASSHPRVDEKLFF. Written as DNA, the CDR3 is TGTGCCAGCAGCCACCCGAGGGTCGATGAAAAACTGTTTTTT.

This clonotype has just a few counts. The chain has TRBV27 and TRBJ2-7; D remains ambiguous. The germline V gene encodes CDR1 MNHEY and CDR2 SMNVEV (reference sequence). V was trimmed by 0 bases and J by 5 bases, leaving 8 bases between them. The CDR3 sequence is 13 residues long. The CDR3 spells CASSLSKWNEQYF. The CDR3 DNA is TGTGCCAGCAGTTTATCGAAATGGAACGAGCAGTACTTC.

This clonotype has ten or more counts. The chain joins TRBV4-3 to TRBJ2-1, with 10 bases identical to TRBD2. The CDR3 is made up of 15 amino acids. Germline CDR1 LGHNA, CDR2 YSLEER. Trimming removed 4 bases from V and 4 bases from J; junction bases left unmatched: 4. The CDR3 here is CASSPGTSAYNEQFF. CDR3 nucleotide sequence: TGCGCCAGCAGCCCCGGGACTAGCGCTTACAATGAGCAGTTCTTC.

This clonotype was detected a few times. The chain carries TRBV6-2 or TRBV6-3 and TRBJ2-7; 15 bases fit TRBD2. Germline CDR1 MNHEY, CDR2 SVGEGT. CDR3 length: 17 amino acids. The trim removed 6 bases at V and 3 bases at J, leaving 9 bases unmatched. The CDR3 DNA is TGTGCCAGCAGGACGGGACTAGCGGGGGGAAATTTCTACGAGCAGTACGTC. This gives the protein CASRTGLAGGNFYEQYV.

The sample holds a few counts of this clonotype. The chain couples TRBV28 to TRBJ2-1; 8 positions agree with TRBD2. Germline CDR1 MDHEN, CDR2 SYDVKM. V gave up 3 bases and J gave up 12 bases; unmatched junction bases: 7. The CDR3 totals 13 residues. The CDR3 DNA sequence: TGTGCCAGCAGTTTTAGGCGGGGGGACGCGCAGTTCTTC. It yields the protein CASSFRRGDAQFF.

V and J are TRBV7-9 and TRBJ2-1; 7 positions match TRBD2. This CDR3 spans 15 amino acids. With 5 bases clipped from V and 2 bases from J, the junction kept 6 bases outside the gene matches. The V gene's germline CDR1 is SEHNR and CDR2 FQNEAQ (reference sequence). The CDR3 region is CASSKDGLAYNEQFF. In nucleotides, the CDR3 is TGTGCCAGCAGCAAGGATGGACTAGCCTACAATGAGCAGTTCTTC.

This clonotype was observed a few times. The chain has TRBV21-1 and TRBJ2-2; the table's TRBD1 call for D was not verified on the DNA. TRBV21-1 is assigned pseudogene status. This CDR3 is 16 amino acids long. The CDR3 region has the DNA TGTGCCAGCAGCAATGGGGACAGACAGAACACCGGGGAGCTGTTTTTT. Its protein product is CASSNGDRQNTGELFF.

A few counts support this clonotype. The V and J genes are TRBV6-2 or TRBV6-3 and TRBJ1-5; TRBD1 aligns across 10 bases. The CDR3 sequence is 17 residues long. The germline gives CDR1 MNHEY, CDR2 SVGEGT. With V trimmed by 6 bases and J by 7 bases, 15 bases remained unmatched. As DNA, the CDR3 is TGTGCCAGCAGCCTCCTTGGTCGGACAGGGGGAGACCAGCCCCAGCATTTT. It encodes CASSLLGRTGGDQPQHF.

This clonotype showed up many times. CDR3 amino acids: CASSAGPAPTDTQYF. The CDR3 DNA reads TGTGCCAGCAGCGCTGGACCCGCCCCCACAGATACGCAGTATTTT. The chain is built from TRBV9 and TRBJ2-3; D unresolved. The CDR3 has 15 residues. Trimming pared 3 bases from V and 2 bases from J, leaving 13 bases between. Per germline, CDR1 SGDLS and CDR2 YYNGEE.

V usage is TRBV15 and J usage is TRBJ2-7; D is perhaps TRBD1 (5 bases). Trimming shortened V by 1 base and J by 4 bases, and 8 bases separated the two germline ends. Germline V gives CDR1 LNHNV, CDR2 YYDKDF (reference sequence). The CDR3 runs 13 residues. CDR3: CATSRAPGYEQYV. The CDR3, as DNA: TGTGCCACCAGCAGAGCCCCAGGGTACGAGCAGTACGTC.

This clonotype has more than one count but fewer than ten. The chain carries TRBV27 and TRBJ2-5; 7 nucleotides match TRBD2. CDR1 and CDR2 (germline): MNHEY, SMNVEV (reference sequence). The CDR3 runs 14 residues. V was clipped by 2 bases and J by 3 bases; unmatched bases: 3. The CDR3 coding sequence is TGTGCCAGCAGTTTACGGGCGGGGGAAGAGACCCAGTACTTC. It codes for CASSLRAGEETQYF.

This chain joins TRBV15 and TRBJ1-1; D call uncertain. The CDR3 extends over 14 amino acids. Germline V gene sequence: CDR1 LNHNV, CDR2 YYDKDF (reference sequence). Trimming left V 3 bases short and J 3 bases short, with 11 bases between. The CDR3 DNA reads as TGTGCCACCAGCAGCGATCCTGGGGACACTGAAGCTTTCTTT. Protein sequence: CATSSDPGDTEAFF.

This clonotype was observed a few times. This chain links TRBV9 with TRBJ2-2; D is unclear. The CDR3 sequence is 13 residues long. Germline lookup yields CDR1 SGDLS and CDR2 YYNGEE. Trimming cost V 4 bases and J 4 bases, with 8 bases left between them. This CDR3 is CASSPSVTGELFF. Written as DNA, the CDR3 is TGTGCCAGCAGCCCGAGCGTCACCGGGGAGCTGTTTTTT. Together with reference TRBV9 and TRBJ2-2, the CDR3 gives the full variable domain: DSGVTQTPKHLITATGQRVTLRCSPRSGDLSVYWYQQSLDQGLQFLIQYYNGEERAKGNILERFSAQQFPDLHSELNLSSLELGDSALYFCASSPSVTGELFFGEGSRLTVL.

This clonotype was detected many times. The V and J genes are TRBV6-2 or TRBV6-3 and TRBJ2-1; 10 bases map to TRBD2. There are 14 residues in the CDR3. The V and J ends lost 6 bases and 3 bases, in that order; junction bases with no gene match: 2. Germline CDR1 MNHEY, CDR2 SVGEGT. The CDR3 DNA sequence: TGTGCCAGCAGACTAGCGGGGCTCTACAATGAGCAGTTCTTC. Protein sequence: CASRLAGLYNEQFF.